The sequence of this T cell receptor (beta chain) was determined in a study of blood T cell repertoires in COVID-19. About the study: T cells, B-cell-depleted T cells, or PBMCs provided the cDNA or gDNA that served as material.

Only in-frame clones appear in the TCRdb table, and some are missing; sequencing was by immunoSEQ multiplex PCR. Of 120,000 or so clones in the sample, approximately 80% are singletons; the top ten hold 4% to 5.5%. The receptor was isolated from a woman between 65 and 79 years old with acute or convalescent COVID-19. The sequenced material came from peripheral blood.

For the CDR3, the DNA is TGTGCCACCAGTGACCCCGGTCGTAGCACAGATACGCAGTATTTT. This gives the protein CATSDPGRSTDTQYF. The V call is TRBV24-1, the J call TRBJ2-3; no clear D. The germline V and J ends were trimmed by 4 bases and 0 bases, with 10 bases remaining between them. Germline assignment: CDR1 KGHDR and CDR2 SFDVKD. CDR3 size: 15 residues.